These T cell receptor beta chains were read from a single sample in a study of PD-1 blockade in classical Hodgkin lymphoma. Measured with immunoSEQ multiplex PCR; TCRdb has only the in-frame clones, and not every one. In the table there are approximately 80,000 clones, roughly nine tenths of which are singletons. Sequences were derived from peripheral blood mononuclear cells (PBMCs), sampled at baseline. These receptors were taken from a human donor with classical Hodgkin lymphoma. Each CDR3 is given with its conserved first and last residue. The D gene is left open where the match is weak. The size entry is marked missing in some rows and otherwise reads once, few, many or a size class.

j_call d_call v_call clone_size cdr3_aa cdr3_nt
TRBJ2-1 NA TRBV9 NA CASSVAPGHDEQFF TGTGCCAGCAGCGTAGCCCCGGGGCATGATGAGCAGTTCTTC
TRBJ1-1 TRBD1 TRBV10-1 NA CASTQDRGRNTEAFF TGCGCCAGCACTCAAGACAGGGGCAGGAACACTGAAGCTTTCTTT
TRBJ2-5 NA TRBV11-2 NA CASSLVRGTGETQYF TGTGCCAGCAGCTTAGTCAGAGGGACTGGCGAGACCCAGTACTTC
TRBJ2-3 NA TRBV2 NA CASGGTIQTDTQYF TGTGCCAGCGGGGGGACAATTCAGACAGATACGCAGTATTTT
TRBJ2-7 TRBD1 TRBV10-3 NA CAISAGQGPYEQYF TGTGCCATCAGTGCCGGACAGGGGCCCTACGAGCAGTACTTC
TRBJ2-1 NA TRBV2 NA CASSEDYLSNEQFF TGTGCCAGCAGTGAAGACTACCTGTCCAATGAGCAGTTCTTC
TRBJ1-3 NA TRBV9 NA CASSVSYGSGNTIYF TGTGCCAGCAGCGTGTCGTACGGTTCTGGAAACACCATATATTTT
TRBJ1-1 TRBD1 TRBV5-1 few CASSTGQGEAFF TGCGCCAGCAGCACAGGACAGGGCGAAGCTTTCTTT
TRBJ1-1 TRBD1 TRBV5-1 NA CASSFNRGRGTEAFF TGCGCCAGCAGCTTCAACAGGGGGCGGGGCACTGAAGCTTTCTTT
TRBJ2-5 TRBD1 TRBV18 NA CASSSGQGPGTQYF TGTGCCAGCTCATCGGGACAGGGGCCTGGGACCCAGTACTTC
TRBJ2-5 TRBD1 TRBV30 NA CACQTGPQTQYF TGTGCCTGTCAGACAGGGCCGCAGACCCAGTACTTC
TRBJ2-7 NA TRBV7-2 NA CASSHRPQFLRGQYF TGTGCCAGCAGCCACAGACCTCAATTCCTACGAGGGCAGTACTTC
TRBJ1-2 TRBD1 TRBV5-1 NA CASSIGQGDGYTF TGCGCCAGCAGCATCGGACAGGGAGATGGCTACACCTTC
TRBJ1-2 TRBD1 TRBV18 NA CASSSDRGYGYTF TGTGCCAGCTCTTCCGACAGGGGTTATGGCTACACCTTC
TRBJ1-2 NA TRBV18 NA CASSGETNYGYTF TGTGCCAGCTCAGGGGAAACTAACTATGGCTACACCTTC
TRBJ1-5 NA TRBV18 NA CASSLRGGNQPQHF TGTGCCAGCTCATTAAGGGGAGGCAATCAGCCCCAGCATTTT
TRBJ1-2 NA TRBV4-1 NA CASSQDPNRVSSYGYTF TGCGCCAGCAGCCAAGATCCAAACAGGGTCTCTAGTTATGGCTACACCTTC
TRBJ1-1 TRBD1 TRBV2 NA CASREMGQMNTEAFF TGTGCCAGCAGGGAAATGGGACAGATGAACACTGAAGCTTTCTTT
TRBJ2-3 NA TRBV4-1 NA CASSQAIHRTDTQYF TGCGCCAGCAGCCAAGCTATCCATCGGACAGATACGCAGTATTTT
TRBJ2-2 NA TRBV2 NA CASSEILGRGGELFF TGTGCCAGCAGTGAAATTTTGGGCCGGGGCGGGGAGCTGTTTTTT
TRBJ2-3 NA TRBV7-9 NA CASSSSRTVRTDTQYF TGTGCCAGCAGCTCAAGCAGGACGGTTCGCACAGATACGCAGTATTTT
TRBJ2-7 NA TRBV6-5 NA CASSYGGNYYEQYF TGTGCCAGCAGTTATGGGGGGAACTACTACGAGCAGTACTTC
TRBJ2-5 NA TRBV11-2 NA CASSFNEWGQETQYF TGTGCCAGCAGCTTTAATGAATGGGGCCAAGAGACCCAGTACTTC
TRBJ1-1 NA TRBV9 NA CASSVDWGATEAFF TGTGCCAGCAGCGTAGATTGGGGGGCCACTGAAGCTTTCTTT
TRBJ2-3 NA TRBV7-9 NA CASSLDLAPVDTQYF TGTGCCAGCAGCTTAGACCTAGCGCCCGTAGATACGCAGTATTTT
TRBJ2-2 TRBD2 TRBV6-5 NA CASSLGLAGGELFF TGTGCCAGCAGTTTAGGACTAGCGGGCGGGGAGCTGTTTTTT
TRBJ1-2 NA TRBV4-2 NA CASSQDIDLSYGYTF TGTGCCAGCAGCCAAGATATTGACTTAAGCTATGGCTACACCTTC
TRBJ2-3 NA TRBV19 NA CASSAPGSKVDTQYF TGTGCCAGTAGTGCCCCGGGATCCAAGGTGGATACGCAGTATTTT
TRBJ1-5 TRBD1 TRBV19 NA CASTPSWGQGALSNQPQHF TGTGCCAGTACCCCCTCTTGGGGACAGGGGGCTTTGAGCAATCAGCCCCAGCATTTT
TRBJ2-5 NA TRBV30 NA CAWSIKLVTTVETQYF TGTGCCTGGAGTATAAAACTAGTTACGACGGTGGAGACCCAGTACTTC
TRBJ2-7 TRBD1 TRBV6-1 NA CASHRQGYSYEQYF TGTGCCAGCCACAGACAGGGCTACTCCTACGAGCAGTACTTC
TRBJ1-4 TRBD1 TRBV9 NA CASSVGDRGPYEKLFF TGTGCCAGCAGCGTGGGAGACAGGGGGCCTTATGAAAAACTGTTTTTT
TRBJ2-4 TRBD2 TRBV19 NA CASTSGTSTNIQYF TGTGCCAGTACCTCCGGGACTAGCACGAACATTCAGTACTTC
TRBJ2-3 NA TRBV5-4 NA CASSLSSPTDTQYF TGTGCCAGCAGCTTGAGTAGCCCCACAGATACGCAGTATTTT
TRBJ2-2 NA TRBV11-3 NA CASSLGRDGNAGELFF TGTGCCAGCAGCTTAGGCCGAGACGGGAACGCCGGGGAGCTGTTTTTT
TRBJ1-1 NA TRBV12-5 NA CASGFGQRANTEAFF TGTGCTAGTGGTTTTGGACAAAGGGCGAACACTGAAGCTTTCTTT
TRBJ2-5 NA TRBV2 NA CASSREGQHQETQYF TGTGCCAGCAGTAGGGAGGGACAGCACCAAGAGACCCAGTACTTC
TRBJ1-3 NA TRBV30 once CAWSITGLSGNTIYF TGTGCCTGGAGTATAACAGGACTCTCTGGAAACACCATATATTTT
TRBJ2-5 NA TRBV5-4 NA CASSFGGEETQYF TGTGCCAGCAGCTTCGGGGGCGAGGAGACCCAGTACTTC
TRBJ2-1 TRBD2 TRBV12-5 NA CASGIMIGGLLVPPGEQFF TGTGCTAGTGGTATCATGATCGGGGGGTTACTAGTTCCCCCAGGTGAGCAGTTCTTC
TRBJ2-7 NA TRBV5-5 NA CASSPPPPRYEQYF TGTGCCAGCAGCCCCCCTCCACCCCGCTACGAGCAGTACTTC
TRBJ2-4 NA TRBV25-1 NA CASSGVSPGNIQYF TGTGCCAGCAGCGGTGTCAGCCCCGGTAACATTCAGTACTTC
TRBJ1-1 NA TRBV19 once CASTDMGGPNTEAFF TGTGCCAGTACCGATATGGGGGGGCCCAACACTGAAGCTTTCTTT
TRBJ2-1 NA TRBV5-4 NA CASSFWLTDGNEQFF TGTGCCAGCAGCTTTTGGCTCACGGACGGCAATGAGCAGTTCTTC